The 20 T cell receptor beta chains given below trace back to one sample, sequenced in a study of T cells in tumors after PD-1 blockade. Assay: immunoSEQ multiplex PCR; the TCRdb copy retains only in-frame clones and omits some. The profile shows roughly 59,000 clones, around 80% of them singletons. This specimen consisted of PBMCs, obtained before anti-PD-1 treatment. The receptors come from a human donor with basal cell carcinoma.

J is TRBJ2-5 and V is TRBV6-5, with TRBD1 as a possible D gene (5 bases). Trimming took off 2 bases at V and 1 base at J, with 14 bases between the two ends. The CDR3 length is 16 residues. Germline assignment: CDR1 MNHEY and CDR2 SVGAGI. CDR3 loop: CASSYPGKGPQETQYF. The CDR3 DNA sequence: TGTGCCAGCAGTTACCCAGGGAAGGGGCCCCAAGAGACCCAGTACTTC.

Points on this clone: Other DNA sequences from this sample encode an identical CDR3 as well. V usage is TRBV5-1 and J usage is TRBJ2-5, with 11 bases aligning to TRBD1. The CDR3 totals 16 residues. Germline V gene sequence: CDR1 SGHRS, CDR2 YFSETQ. J lost 0 bases, V lost 4 bases, and 5 bases had no gene match. The CDR3 DNA is TGCGCCAGCAGCCCGGGGACAGGGGGATACCAAGAGACCCAGTACTTC. As protein: CASSPGTGGYQETQYF. The whole variable domain, filled in from reference TRBV5-1 and TRBJ2-5, reads KAGVTQTPRYLIKTRGQQVTLSCSPISGHRSVSWYQQTPGQGLQFLFEYFSETQRNKGNFPGRFSGRQFSNSRSEMNVSTLELGDSALYLCASSPGTGGYQETQYFGPGTRLLVL.

The chain uses TRBV3-1 (or the pseudogene TRBV3-2) and TRBJ1-1; D ambiguous. The CDR3 spans 13 residues. Germline V gene data show CDR1 as LGHDT and CDR2 as YNNKEL (reference sequence). Trimming removed 0 bases from V and 7 bases from J, with 9 bases in between. The CDR3 sequence is CASSQDRVREAFF. The CDR3 region has the DNA TGTGCCAGCAGCCAAGATCGGGTCCGTGAAGCTTTCTTT.

V gene TRBV6-6 combines with J gene TRBJ1-2; a possible D gene is TRBD1 (5 bases). V was cut by 2 bases and J by 8 bases, with 6 bases left in between. The CDR3 extends over 11 amino acids. CDR1 and CDR2 from the germline V gene are MNHNY and SVGAGI (reference sequence). CDR3 protein: CASSYQGGYTF. The CDR3 coding sequence is TGTGCCAGCAGTTACCAGGGCGGCTACACCTTC.

The rearrangement uses TRBV29-1 and TRBJ1-1; no clear D gene. The CDR3 contains 11 residues. Germline loops: CDR1 SQVTM, CDR2 ANQGSEA. Between the trimmed V and J ends, which lost 7 bases and 8 bases, there was a span of 14 bases. The CDR3 loop is CSGEKALEAFF. The CDR3 DNA sequence: TGCAGCGGGGAGAAGGCCCTCGAAGCTTTCTTT.

This rearrangement joins TRBV30 to TRBJ1-6, with D perhaps matching TRBD1 (5 bases). V lost 2 bases, J lost 10 bases, and 15 bases lay in between. This CDR3 has 14 amino acids. Germline V lookup: CDR1 GTSNPN, CDR2 SVGIG (reference sequence). CDR3 in amino acids: CAWSPRAGTSPLHF. CDR3 DNA sequence: TGTGCCTGGAGTCCCCGGGCAGGGACCTCACCCCTCCACTTT.

The chain couples TRBV5-6 to TRBJ2-5; no firm D call. V lost 2 bases and J lost 5, with 10 bases in between. Germline values: CDR1 SGHDT, CDR2 YYEEEE. The CDR3 extends over 13 amino acids. The CDR3 reads CASSFTKGETQYF. The DNA for the CDR3 is TGTGCCAGCAGCTTTACAAAAGGGGAGACCCAGTACTTC.

This clone was detected a few times. The chain couples TRBV20-1 to TRBJ2-7; D is uncertain. The CDR3 has 10 amino acids. CDR1 is DFQATT, CDR2 SNEGSKA, per germline (reference sequence). V was shortened by 6 bases and J by 4 bases, with 7 bases between the two germline ends. The CDR3 sequence is CSAGGYEQYF. The CDR3 DNA reads as TGCAGTGCGGGCGGTTACGAGCAGTACTTC.

This chain uses TRBV23-1 with TRBJ2-1; D possibly corresponds to TRBD1 (6 bases). TRBV23-1 is an ORF, with its function uncertain. Trimming shortened V by 6 bases and J by 2 bases, and 11 bases separated the two germline ends. There are 14 residues in the CDR3. The CDR3 sequence: CASSRDNTYNEQFF. DNA for the CDR3: TGCGCCAGCAGCCGGGACAATACCTACAATGAGCAGTTCTTC.

The chain joins TRBV5-1 to TRBJ2-5; TRBD1 matches 7 bases. V lost 4 bases, J lost 4 bases, and 1 base stayed unmatched. The CDR3 is made up of 12 amino acids. Germline loops: CDR1 SGHRS, CDR2 YFSETQ. The CDR3 spells CASSRTGETQYF. For the CDR3, the DNA is TGCGCCAGCAGCCGGACAGGAGAGACCCAGTACTTC.

This chain joins TRBV12-3 or TRBV12-4 and TRBJ1-1; possible D gene TRBD1, 5 bases. The CDR3 contains 12 residues. V dropped 7 bases and J dropped 4 bases, with 10 bases sitting between them. CDR3 protein: CASTQGVTEAFF. CDR3 sequence (DNA): TGTGCCAGCACTCAAGGGGTCACTGAAGCTTTCTTT.

The gene calls are TRBV19 and TRBJ2-1, with D perhaps TRBD1 or TRBD2 (5 bases each). The CDR3 consists of 15 residues. The V end was cut by 0 bases, the J end by 4 bases, with 10 bases between. CDR1 and CDR2 (germline): LNHDA, SQIVND (reference sequence). The CDR3 sequence: CASSIEGRPYNEQFF. In nucleotides, the CDR3 is TGTGCCAGTAGTATAGAGGGACGGCCATACAATGAGCAGTTCTTC.

The genes are TRBV10-3 and TRBJ1-4, with TRBD1 matching 8 bases. The CDR3 covers 14 residues. Germline values: CDR1 ENHRY, CDR2 SYGVKD. V lost 10 bases and J lost 2; bases outside the gene matches: 6. The CDR3 protein is CATRQGPTNEKLFF. The CDR3 DNA sequence: TGTGCCACCAGACAGGGGCCCACTAATGAAAAACTGTTTTTT.

This clone has only a few counts. The chain joins TRBV30 to TRBJ1-2; no clear D. Trimming cost V 0 bases and J 7 bases, with 15 bases left between them. Germline CDR1 is GTSNPN and CDR2 is SVGIG (reference sequence). There are 14 residues in the CDR3. This chain's CDR3 is CAWSVNRGESGYTF. The CDR3 region has the DNA TGTGCCTGGAGTGTAAACCGAGGTGAAAGTGGCTACACCTTC. The full variable domain, completed using reference TRBV30 and TRBJ1-2, is SQTIHQWPATLVQPVGSPLSLECTVEGTSNPNLYWYRQAAGRGLQLLFYSVGIGQISSEVPQNLSASRPQDRQFILSSKKLLLSDSGFYLCAWSVNRGESGYTFGSGTRLTVV.

The J gene is TRBJ1-2, the V gene TRBV6-5, with 7 bases aligning to TRBD1. This CDR3 has 16 residues. J gave up 5 bases and V 0 bases, and 9 bases lay outside the gene matches. The germline V gene has CDR1 MNHEY and CDR2 SVGAGI. CDR3 loop: CASSYSGVARGYGYTF. The CDR3 coding sequence is TGTGCCAGCAGTTACTCGGGGGTGGCCAGGGGGTATGGCTACACCTTC.

The chain joins TRBV2 to TRBJ2-5; 9 nucleotides agree with TRBD1. V gave up 6 bases and J gave up 2 bases; unmatched junction bases: 7. From germline, CDR1 is SNHLY and CDR2 FYNNEI. This CDR3 has 15 residues. The CDR3 reads CASSVGQGLQETQYF. The DNA for the CDR3 is TGTGCCAGCAGCGTCGGACAGGGGCTACAAGAGACCCAGTACTTC.

This clone was recorded a few times. The chain recombines TRBV5-1 with TRBJ1-1; no firm D call. The CDR3 is 15 amino acids. Trimming took off 6 bases at V and 3 bases at J, with 18 bases between the two ends. Germline V gene sequence: CDR1 SGHRS, CDR2 YFSETQ. CDR3 protein: CASNPSAPPYTEAFF. CDR3 DNA sequence: TGCGCCAGCAACCCTTCGGCTCCCCCTTACACTGAAGCTTTCTTT.

This clone was observed a single time. J is TRBJ1-2 and V is TRBV6-1, with 9 bases fitting TRBD1. CDR1 and CDR2 (germline): MNHNS, SASEGT. The CDR3 sequence is 15 residues long. V lost 2 bases and J lost 5; bases outside the gene matches: 6. CDR3 region: CASSEWDRVVYGYTF. The CDR3 DNA sequence: TGTGCCAGCAGTGAATGGGACAGGGTAGTTTATGGCTACACCTTC.

This chain links TRBV20-1 with TRBJ2-1; 8 bases are a match to TRBD2. Germline CDR1 reads DFQATT; CDR2 reads SNEGSKA (reference sequence). The CDR3 has 14 amino acids. The V gene end was trimmed by 3 bases and the J gene end by 8 bases; junction bases not matched to a gene: 9. The CDR3 nucleotides read TGCAGTGCTAGTGTTCGGGGGGGCGACGATGAGCAGTTCTTC. This sequence encodes CSASVRGGDDEQFF.

The CDR3 coding sequence is TGTGCCACCAGTGCCGAGGGGACCCCGAACACCGGGGAGCTGTTTTTT. Its translation: CATSAEGTPNTGELFF. J is TRBJ2-2 and V is TRBV24-1; D might be TRBD1 or TRBD2, each matching 5 bases. Trimming took 5 bases from V and 0 from J, leaving 12 bases between them. The germline V gene encodes CDR1 KGHDR and CDR2 SFDVKD. The CDR3 runs 16 residues.